What follows describes a single T cell receptor beta chain. This specimen comes from a study of blood T cell repertoires in COVID-19. Study-level background: Italy, Spain and the United States were the sources of the convalescent and acute COVID-19 samples. The cDNA or gDNA used as material had been derived from T cells, B-cell-depleted T cells, or PBMCs.

V lost 0 bases and J lost 5; bases outside the gene matches: 5. Germline CDR1 SGDLS, CDR2 YYNGEE. The CDR3 is 15 amino acids. In the authors' workflow: By means of reference gene primer amplification, nucleated cell counts were estimated. Assay: immunoSEQ multiplex PCR; the TCRdb copy retains only in-frame clones and omits some. V and J calls plus clone size are reproduced from that table; the DNA served to infer D and trimming. The sample records some 28,000 clones, around 90% being singletons. This clonotype was sampled from a human donor in a cohort sampled during active COVID-19. V usage is TRBV9 and J usage is TRBJ2-3, with 8 bases lining up with TRBD2. Sample: peripheral blood. The CDR3 protein is CASSVERAGGDTQYF. DNA for the CDR3: TGTGCCAGCAGCGTAGAGAGGGCGGGGGGAGATACGCAGTATTTT.